The rows below give T cell receptor beta chains drawn from one sample of a study of cytomegalovirus exposure and HLA in healthy donors. Sequencing was performed with immunoSEQ multiplex PCR; in TCRdb, only in-frame clones are kept and a portion is missing. The table includes about 150,000 clones, less than 90% detected once. Material: PBMCs. The receptors were gathered from a young woman in good health and CMV-seropositive. Both conserved end residues are part of each CDR3. The order of the fields is clone size, V gene, J gene, D gene, CDR3 protein, CDR3 DNA. The D gene is left open where the match is weak. The listing skips clone size in some rows; elsewhere it reads once, few, many or a size class.

>-|TRBV5-6|TRBJ2-3|-
CASSLNTDNTDTQYF
TGTGCCAGCAGCTTGAACACCGACAACACAGATACGCAGTATTTT
>-|TRBV5-1|TRBJ2-2|TRBD2
CASSLDLAGRTDTGELFF
TGCGCCAGCAGCTTGGATCTAGCGGGCCGTACGGACACCGGGGAGCTGTTTTTT
>-|TRBV27|TRBJ2-5|TRBD2
CASSSRLAGLSGVQETQYF
TGTGCCAGCAGTTCCAGACTAGCGGGACTTAGTGGGGTACAAGAGACCCAGTACTTC
>-|TRBV2|TRBJ1-4|-
CASRKTGSNEKLFF
TGTGCCAGCAGGAAGACAGGTAGTAATGAAAAACTGTTTTTT
>few|TRBV9|TRBJ1-1|-
CASSVAGVMNTEAFF
TGTGCCAGCAGCGTAGCGGGGGTGATGAACACTGAAGCTTTCTTT
>-|TRBV7-9|TRBJ2-7|TRBD1
CASGQGVDEQYF
TGTGCCAGCGGACAGGGGGTCGACGAGCAGTACTTC
>-|TRBV10-2|TRBJ1-1|-
CASRTGTEAFF
TGCGCCAGCAGGACCGGGACAGAAGCTTTCTTT
>-|TRBV7-2|TRBJ2-2|-
CASSSSWTTWFF
TGTGCCAGCAGCTCATCCTGGACAACTTGGTTTTTT
>-|TRBV5-1|TRBJ1-5|-
CASSPTGGSGQPQHF
TGCGCCAGCAGCCCAACCGGGGGTAGTGGACAGCCCCAGCATTTT
>-|TRBV5-1|TRBJ2-1|TRBD2
CASSSTSGRLNEQFF
TGCGCCAGCAGCTCGACTAGCGGGAGACTCAATGAGCAGTTCTTC
>-|TRBV25-1|TRBJ2-2|TRBD2
CASSPGTSGRTNTGELFF
TGTGCCAGCAGTCCCGGGACTAGCGGGAGGACGAACACCGGGGAGCTGTTTTTT
>-|TRBV6-6|TRBJ1-2|TRBD1
CASSYTTGGKDYGYTF
TGTGCCAGCAGTTACACGACAGGGGGCAAGGACTATGGCTACACCTTC
>few|TRBV19|TRBJ1-2|-
CASSIDLERFPPYGYTF
TGTGCCAGTAGTATAGACCTTGAGAGGTTTCCCCCCTATGGCTACACCTTC
>-|TRBV5-1|TRBJ2-7|TRBD2
CASSLAVVRVPYEQYF
TGCGCCAGCAGCCTAGCGGTCGTTCGTGTCCCCTACGAGCAGTACTTC
>-|TRBV10-3|TRBJ2-6|-
CAVSATDRHSGANVLTF
TGTGCCGTCAGTGCGACCGACAGACACTCTGGGGCCAACGTCCTGACTTTC
>-|TRBV11-1|TRBJ2-1|-
CASSAGIGGNEQFF
TGTGCCAGCAGCGCGGGCATTGGTGGAAATGAGCAGTTCTTC
>-|TRBV15|TRBJ2-3|-
CATSTPTGGTDTQYF
TGTGCCACCAGCACGCCCACCGGGGGCACAGATACGCAGTATTTT
>-|TRBV7-2|TRBJ2-7|TRBD2
CASSLGSGRASDEQYF
TGTGCCAGCAGCTTAGGTAGCGGGAGGGCCTCGGACGAGCAGTACTTC